This is a list of T cell receptor beta chains from one sample in a study of PD-L1 blockade in urothelial cancer. TCRdb keeps only in-frame clones here, not all; method: immunoSEQ multiplex PCR. There are roughly 16,000 clones in the sample; 89% occur only once, and over 9.5% lies in the top ten. The input for sequencing was PBMCs, taken around atezolizumab (anti-PD-L1) treatment. Receptors were obtained from a man between 65 and 79 years old with urothelial cancer. CDR3s include the opening cysteine and the closing phenylalanine or tryptophan. D genes are given only for firm matches. Size values are once, few and many counts, or a class for expanded clones, and some rows have none.

J,size,V,D,CDR3,DNA
TRBJ2-2,-,TRBV5-1,-,CASSLVVGRSTGELFF,TGCGCCAGCAGCTTGGTGGTGGGGCGAAGCACCGGGGAGCTGTTTTTT
TRBJ1-5,-,TRBV10-3,-,CAISESGAYSNQPQHF,TGTGCCATCAGTGAGTCGGGGGCTTATAGCAATCAGCCCCAGCATTTT
TRBJ1-5,once,TRBV4-1,TRBD1,CASSQDWDRSNQPQHF,TGCGCCAGCAGCCAAGATTGGGACAGGAGCAATCAGCCCCAGCATTTT
TRBJ1-1,few,TRBV29-1,TRBD1,CSATQGAVTEAFF,TGCAGCGCCACACAGGGGGCTGTAACTGAAGCTTTCTTT
TRBJ2-3,-,TRBV5-4,TRBD2,CASSIRTSGATDTQYF,TGTGCCAGCAGCATTAGGACTAGCGGGGCAACAGATACGCAGTATTTT
TRBJ1-1,-,TRBV6-5,-,CASRTQGGGTEAFF,TGTGCCAGCAGAACTCAGGGAGGTGGCACTGAAGCTTTCTTT
TRBJ2-7,-,TRBV19,-,CASSQSTGYYEQYF,TGTGCCAGTAGTCAAAGTACAGGGTATTACGAGCAGTACTTC
TRBJ1-4,-,TRBV7-6,TRBD1,CASSASRGLSEKLFF,TGTGCCAGCAGCGCTTCGAGGGGGCTGAGTGAAAAACTGTTTTTT
TRBJ1-5,-,TRBV11-1,TRBD1,CASRYPGQGATNQPQHF,TGTGCCAGCAGATACCCGGGACAGGGGGCGACTAATCAGCCCCAGCATTTT
TRBJ1-1,-,TRBV11-2,TRBD1,CASSTQGADTEAFF,TGTGCCAGCAGCACCCAGGGGGCTGACACTGAAGCTTTCTTT
TRBJ2-2,once,TRBV6-5,TRBD1,CASSYADRGPGGELFF,TGTGCCAGCAGTTATGCGGACAGGGGGCCGGGCGGGGAGCTGTTTTTT
TRBJ2-1,once,TRBV7-9,TRBD1,CASSPRGHSNEQFF,TGTGCCAGCAGCCCAAGGGGGCATTCTAATGAGCAGTTCTTC
TRBJ2-2,once,TRBV19,TRBD1,CATLNSVGTGGAFSTGELFF,TGTGCCACCCTAAATAGTGTTGGGACAGGGGGCGCCTTTAGCACCGGGGAGCTGTTTTTT
TRBJ2-2,-,TRBV10-3,TRBD1,CAITRTGDTRELFF,TGTGCCATCACCAGGACAGGGGACACCAGGGAGCTGTTTTTT
TRBJ1-2,-,TRBV30,-,CAWSDIGGTTF,TGTGCCTGGAGTGATATCGGGGGGACGACCTTC
TRBJ1-4,-,TRBV27,TRBD1,CASRQTGVGEKLFF,TGTGCCAGCAGGCAGACAGGGGTGGGGGAAAAACTGTTTTTT
TRBJ1-1,-,TRBV27,-,CASSVRGESSAFF,TGTGCCAGCAGTGTTCGGGGGGAATCCTCGGCTTTCTTT
TRBJ1-5,once,TRBV6-5,-,CASSSLSEGNQPQHF,TGTGCCAGCAGTTCCCTAAGTGAGGGCAATCAGCCCCAGCATTTT
TRBJ2-7,-,TRBV23-1,TRBD1,CASSQRTGSYEQYF,TGCGCCAGCAGTCAAAGGACAGGCTCCTACGAGCAGTACTTC
TRBJ1-6,-,TRBV29-1,-,CSGHGGGIRNSPLHF,TGCAGCGGCCACGGGGGGGGCATCAGGAATTCACCCCTCCACTTT
TRBJ1-6,few,TRBV4-1,-,CASSSPGKNSPLHF,TGCGCCAGCAGCTCCCCCGGGAAGAATTCACCCCTCCACTTT
TRBJ1-3,-,TRBV29-1,-,CSVGFRRTDSHGGLTIYF,TGCAGCGTCGGGTTCCGTCGGACCGACAGTCACGGGGGGTTAACCATATATTTT
TRBJ1-2,once,TRBV5-1,-,CASSLDAQNYGYTF,TGCGCCAGCAGCTTGGACGCGCAAAACTATGGCTACACCTTC
TRBJ1-1,-,TRBV5-4,-,CASSLDLWETEAFF,TGTGCCAGCAGCCTGGACCTGTGGGAGACTGAAGCTTTCTTT
TRBJ1-1,-,TRBV2,TRBD1,CASLPGGRVSTEAFF,TGTGCCAGCTTGCCAGGGGGGCGGGTGAGCACTGAAGCTTTCTTT
TRBJ2-1,-,TRBV5-1,TRBD2,CASTWLAVNNEQFF,TGCGCCAGCACTTGGCTAGCGGTCAACAATGAGCAGTTCTTC
TRBJ1-4,once,TRBV28,TRBD1,CASSQDRGNEKLFF,TGTGCCAGCAGCCAGGACAGGGGTAATGAAAAACTGTTTTTT